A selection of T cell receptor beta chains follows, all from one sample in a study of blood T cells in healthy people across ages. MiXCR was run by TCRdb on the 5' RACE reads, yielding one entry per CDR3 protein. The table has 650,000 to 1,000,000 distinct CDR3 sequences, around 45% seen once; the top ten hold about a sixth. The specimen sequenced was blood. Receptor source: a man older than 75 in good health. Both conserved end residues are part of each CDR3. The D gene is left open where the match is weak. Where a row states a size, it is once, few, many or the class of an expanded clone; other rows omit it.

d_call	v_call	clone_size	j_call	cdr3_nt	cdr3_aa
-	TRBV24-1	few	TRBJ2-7	TGTGCCACCAGTGAGTCCCATCTCTACGAGCAGTACTTC	CATSESHLYEQYF
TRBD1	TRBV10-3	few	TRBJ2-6	TGTGCCATTGGGACAGGGGACGCCGGGGCCAACGTCCTGACTTTC	CAIGTGDAGANVLTF
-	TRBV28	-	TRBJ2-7	TGTGCCAGCAGTTATGGGGGTCAGTTGGAGGAGCAGTACTTC	CASSYGGQLEEQYF
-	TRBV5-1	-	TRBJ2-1	TGCGCCAGCAGCTTGGAGGGTTTGGCACAACCCTACAATGAGCAGTTCTTC	CASSLEGLAQPYNEQFF
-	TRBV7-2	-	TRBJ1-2	TGTGCCAGCAGCCCCACAGGGCAGTACTATGGCTACACCTTC	CASSPTGQYYGYTF
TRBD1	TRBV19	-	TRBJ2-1	TGTGCCAGTAGTATAGATTTGAGGGGGCTTCTCAATGAGCAGTTCTTC	CASSIDLRGLLNEQFF
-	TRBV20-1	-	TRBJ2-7	TGCAGTGCATCCCACGGGGAGGCTGTCTCCTACGAGCAGTACTTC	CSASHGEAVSYEQYF
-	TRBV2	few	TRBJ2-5	TGTGCCAGCAGTCAGCTATTCCAAGAGACCCAGTACTTC	CASSQLFQETQYF
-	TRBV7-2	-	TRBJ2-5	TGTGCCAGCAGCTCCCGTGGGGGTCAAGAGACCCTGTACTTC	CASSSRGGQETLYF
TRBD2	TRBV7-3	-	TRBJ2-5	TGTGCCAGCAGCCAGGAGGTTCTATCCGGGAGGGCCGAGGAGACCCAGTACTTC	CASSQEVLSGRAEETQYF
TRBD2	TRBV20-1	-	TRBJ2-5	TGCAGTGCTAGTGGGCCTAGCGGGAGTCGAAAGACCCAGTACTTC	CSASGPSGSRKTQYF
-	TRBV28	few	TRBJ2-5	TGTGCCAGCAACAAACGGGACCACCGCGCCGAGACCCAGTACTTC	CASNKRDHRAETQYF
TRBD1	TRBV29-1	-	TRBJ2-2	TGCAGCGTGGGCCGGACAGGGGACACCGGGGAGCTGTTTTTT	CSVGRTGDTGELFF
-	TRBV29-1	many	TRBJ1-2	TGCAGCGTTGGGTCAGGGGATGGCTACACCTTC	CSVGSGDGYTF
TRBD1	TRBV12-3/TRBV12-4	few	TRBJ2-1	TGTGCCAGCAGTCGGGGACAGGGCGACTTCTTC	CASSRGQGDFF
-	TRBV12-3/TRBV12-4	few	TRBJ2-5	TGTGCCAGCAGTTCCTCCCGTGGAGGGCAGGGTGTGCAGTACTTC	CASSSSRGGQGVQYF
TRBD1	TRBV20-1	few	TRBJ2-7	TGCAGTGCCGCGACAGACAGGGGGCTTGAGTACTTC	CSAATDRGLEYF
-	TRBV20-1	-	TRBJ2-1	TGCAGTGCTAGAGCAGGACTTCTGATCAATGAGCAGTTCTTC	CSARAGLLINEQFF
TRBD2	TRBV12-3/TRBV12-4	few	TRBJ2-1	TGTGCCAGCAGCATAGCGGCGGGGGGCAATGAGCAGTTCTTC	CASSIAAGGNEQFF
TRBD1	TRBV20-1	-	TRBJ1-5	TGCAGTGCTAGAGATCCGCGACAGGGATTCAATCAGCCCCAGCATTTT	CSARDPRQGFNQPQHF
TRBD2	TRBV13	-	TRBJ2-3	TGTGCCAGCAGTCCGACTAGCGCCCGGGATACGCAGTATTTT	CASSPTSARDTQYF
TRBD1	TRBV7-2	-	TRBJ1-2	TGTGCCAGCAGCTTAGGGGACAGGGTCTTTGGCTATGGCTACACCTTC	CASSLGDRVFGYGYTF
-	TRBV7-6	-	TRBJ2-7	TGTGCCAGCAGCTTAGTCCAGGACATAACCTACGAGCAGTACTTC	CASSLVQDITYEQYF
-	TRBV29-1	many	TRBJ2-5	TGCAGCGTCCGTGAAATCCAAGAGACCCAGTACTTC	CSVREIQETQYF
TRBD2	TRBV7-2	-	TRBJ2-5	TGTGCCAGCAGCTTCGGACTAGCGGGTGCTAGGGGGACCCAGTACTTC	CASSFGLAGARGTQYF
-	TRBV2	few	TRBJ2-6	TGTGCCAGCAGTGCGGCCAACGTCCTGACTTTC	CASSAANVLTF
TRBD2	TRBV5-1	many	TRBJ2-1	TGTGCCAGCAGCCTAGCGGAAAGCTCCTACAATGAGCAGTTCTTC	CASSLAESSYNEQFF
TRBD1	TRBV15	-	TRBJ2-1	TGTGCCACCAGCAGAGAGCCGGGACAGGGGAATGAGCAGTTCTTC	CATSREPGQGNEQFF
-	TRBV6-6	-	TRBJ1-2	TGTGCCAGTAGCTTACTGGGGCCCCAATATGGCTACACCTTC	CASSLLGPQYGYTF
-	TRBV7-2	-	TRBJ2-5	TGTGCCAGCAGCCCCAACGGACAGAACCAAGAGACCCAGTACTTC	CASSPNGQNQETQYF
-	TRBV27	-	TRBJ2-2	TGTGCCAGCAGTTTGAAGCATGGGGCCGGGGAGCTGTTTTTT	CASSLKHGAGELFF